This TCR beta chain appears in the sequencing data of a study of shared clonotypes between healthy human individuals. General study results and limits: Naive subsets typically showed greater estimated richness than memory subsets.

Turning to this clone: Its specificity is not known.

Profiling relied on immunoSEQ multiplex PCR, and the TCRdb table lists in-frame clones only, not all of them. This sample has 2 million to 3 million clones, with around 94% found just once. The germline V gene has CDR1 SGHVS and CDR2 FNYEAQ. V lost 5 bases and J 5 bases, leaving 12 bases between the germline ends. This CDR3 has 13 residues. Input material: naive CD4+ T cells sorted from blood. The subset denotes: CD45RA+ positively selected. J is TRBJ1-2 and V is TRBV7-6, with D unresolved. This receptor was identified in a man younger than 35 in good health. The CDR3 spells CASSPSAGYGYTF. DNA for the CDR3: TGTGCCAGCAGCCCGTCCGCCGGGTATGGCTACACCTTC.